What follows is one T cell receptor (beta chain) and its context. No antigen is known for it. V lost 11 bases to trimming and J lost 0 bases, with 10 bases between them. From germline, CDR1 is MNHNS and CDR2 SASEGT. The CDR3 covers 12 residues. The record originates from a study of cytomegalovirus exposure and HLA in healthy donors. Study-level points and caveats: Most TCR sequences were rare, but some public TCRs occurred in many donors.

Use of 60 Vbeta and 13 Jbeta primers characterized the PCR. Here immunoSEQ multiplex PCR was the method, and the copy in TCRdb shows in-frame clones only, minus some. The sample lists tens of thousands of clones, about 72% occurring once. V is TRBV6-1 and J is TRBJ1-1; D might be TRBD1 (6 bases). Material for sequencing was PBMCs. This TCR was recovered from a man younger than 45 in good health and CMV-seronegative. DNA for the CDR3: TGTGCCTCAGACAGGATGAACACTGAAGCTTTCTTT. It specifies CASDRMNTEAFF.